This TCR beta chain was found in a study of blood T cells in healthy people across ages. Using a J-beta primer mix together with a sample-barcoded 5' primer, a second PCR was run for roughly 6 to 12 cycles. TCRdb called the 5' RACE reads again in MiXCR, with one record for every CDR3 protein. The sample records fewer than 900,000 distinct CDR3 sequences, roughly 43% being singletons. Isolated per sample were at least 6 million PBMCs. V gave up 1 base and J gave up 7 bases, with 14 bases separating them. CDR3 length equals 14 residues. The germline V gene encodes CDR1 SGHTA and CDR2 FQGNSA. Specimen: blood. This chain links TRBV7-2 with TRBJ2-7, with D tentatively TRBD1 (6 bases). The clonotype originates from an older woman in good health. The DNA for the CDR3 is TGTGCCAGCAGCTTAGTTGTTAACGGACAGGAGCAGTACTTC. This sequence encodes CASSLVVNGQEQYF. The full variable domain, with the rest looked up from reference TRBV7-2 and TRBJ2-7, is GAGVSQSPSNKVTEKGKDVELRCDPISGHTALYWYRQSLGQGLEFLIYFQGNSAPDKSGLPSDRFSAERTGGSVSTLTIQRTQQEDSAVYLCASSLVVNGQEQYFGPGTRLTVT.